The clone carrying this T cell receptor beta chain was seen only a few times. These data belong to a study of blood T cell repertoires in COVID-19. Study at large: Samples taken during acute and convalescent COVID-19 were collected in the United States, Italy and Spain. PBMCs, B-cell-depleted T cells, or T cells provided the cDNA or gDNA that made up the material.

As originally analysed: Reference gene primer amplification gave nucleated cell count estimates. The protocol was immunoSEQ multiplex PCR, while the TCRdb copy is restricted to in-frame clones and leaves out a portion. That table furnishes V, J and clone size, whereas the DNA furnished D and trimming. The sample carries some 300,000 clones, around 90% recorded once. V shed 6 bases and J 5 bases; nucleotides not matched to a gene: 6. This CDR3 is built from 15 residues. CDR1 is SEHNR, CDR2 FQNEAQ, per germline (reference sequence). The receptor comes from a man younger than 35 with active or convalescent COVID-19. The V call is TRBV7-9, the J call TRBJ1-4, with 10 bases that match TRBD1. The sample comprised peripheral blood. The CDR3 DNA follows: TGTGCCAGCAGTCCCGGGACAGGGGACAATGAAAAACTGTTTTTT. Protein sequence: CASSPGTGDNEKLFF.